This T cell receptor (beta chain) was recovered during a study of spatial heterogeneity in lung cancer (dated by TCRdb to between 2017 and 2020). Regarding the study in general: Samples were obtained from 70 to 85 patients with early-stage, untreated non-small cell lung cancer from the lung TRACERx cohort. More beta-chain than alpha-chain transcripts were consistently detected, likely reflecting higher beta-chain transcript abundance. Follow-up PBMC samples were sequenced whenever available, with the median time to follow-up being 2 to 3 years after resection. Nonsynonymous mutation counts, determined by whole-exome sequencing of tumor tissue, were related to TCR repertoire features. In non-small cell lung cancer, the study made a quantitative comparison of TCR alpha and beta repertoires among multiple tumor regions, matched nontumor lung and blood. In the raw uncorrected reads, each unique combination of TCR and UMI appeared more than ten times on average. Both alpha and beta chains were TCR-sequenced in fewer than 250 tumor regions, about 69 matched nontumor lung samples and some 50 PBMC samples obtained at surgery. The paper's findings and limits, for the study overall: Confirming at a functional level the hypothesis that regional TCRs recognize regional mutations was considered to require additional single-cell paired TCR alpha and beta sequencing. Ubiquitous expanded tumor TCRs were found in blood more often at tumor resection than at routine follow-up. Comparisons of baseline and follow-up blood repertoires included only around 15 patients.

Library creation used 5' RACE. The instrument given in TCRdb is NextSeq 500. The TCR library protocol attached a unique molecular identifier to each TCR cDNA molecule to allow correction of PCR and sequencing errors. For the original study's pipeline: TCR identification, UMI-based error correction and CDR3 extraction were performed with Decombinator tools. Expanded TCRs were defined as those above a frequency of 2 per 1,000, corresponding to the top 1% of the tumor frequency distribution. Renyi diversity was calculated using the R vegan package after each repertoire was subsampled 100 times to 5,000 TCRs. CDR3 similarity networks were built from amino acid triplet string-kernel similarity, connecting CDR3s with pairwise similarity above 0.82. TCRdb itself trimmed the public reads at Q25 with fastp, ran MiXCR and retained productive beta chains. CDR3 protein sequences are deduplicated, and each keeps its most common genes and DNA. The V and J calls were determined by TCRdb, not by the authors. A total of 95,000 to 130,000 distinct CDR3 sequences appear in this sample, less than 15% of them only once. The ten largest account for approximately 16% of the sample.

CDR1 and CDR2 (SGHRS, YFSETQ) derive from the germline V gene. The CDR3, cysteine through phenylalanine, is 16 amino acids long. Only the CDR3 region is kept as DNA, spanning 48 bases read in frame from base 1. The V and J ends are trimmed by 1 base and 0 bases, leaving 10 bases between them. The sample's time point label is to be understood as: blood at routine non-recurrence follow-up after resection. For TCR sequencing, whole RNA was extracted from tumor and nontumor lung tissue, or from cryopreserved PBMC samples, and no cell sorting was done. Patients were selected for TCR sequencing only if sufficient RNA was available from at least two tumor regions. Notes on this clonotype: Its antigen is still unknown. Base qualities were left out, and no much larger clone turns up one base away.

This specimen consisted of PBMCs, obtained at follow-up. This chain is built from TRBV5-1 and TRBJ2-2; the D gene could be TRBD1 or TRBD2, each one agreeing over 6 bases. The sequence derives from a male donor with early-stage non-small cell lung cancer. The CDR3 protein: CASSLFGGPNTGELFF. The nucleotides read TGCGCCAGCAGCTTGTTTGGGGGGCCGAACACCGGGGAGCTGTTTTTT.